This is a list of T cell receptor beta chains from one sample in a study of shared T cell receptors in the human thymus. The repertoire was sequenced with immunoSEQ multiplex PCR; TCRdb's copy has only in-frame clones and lacks some. The table has hundreds of thousands of clones, approximately 80% seen once. In addition, the sample was reused for a study of human thymus T cells.

Material: thymocytes. Receptors originate from a boy under two years old with a congenital heart defect. CDR3s include the opening cysteine and the closing phenylalanine or tryptophan. The D gene is left open where the match is weak. Only some rows state a clone size, as once, few, many or a class for expanded clones.

>.|TRBV5-6|TRBD2|TRBJ2-7
CASSPSGAPYEQYF
TGTGCCAGCAGCCCTAGCGGGGCCCCCTACGAGCAGTACTTC
>.|TRBV30|TRBD1|TRBJ1-4
CALDARTGRKLFF
TGTGCCTTAGATGCAAGGACAGGGCGAAAACTGTTTTTT
>.|TRBV6-1|TRBD1|TRBJ2-5
CASLRWDRGPETQYF
TGTGCCAGCCTGAGGTGGGACAGGGGGCCGGAGACCCAGTACTTC
>.|TRBV18|.|TRBJ2-1
CASSRGLYNEQFF
TGTGCCAGCTCACGGGGCTTATACAATGAGCAGTTCTTC
>.|TRBV25-1|TRBD2|TRBJ2-7
CASSGGGLAGSYEQYF
TGTGCCAGCAGTGGGGGAGGACTAGCGGGGAGCTACGAGCAGTACTTC
>.|TRBV4-3|.|TRBJ2-2
CASSQFPRAGTGELFF
TGCGCCAGCAGCCAATTCCCTCGGGCGGGCACCGGGGAGCTGTTTTTT
>.|TRBV10-1|TRBD1|TRBJ2-5
CASPGQGLWETQYF
TGCGCCAGTCCGGGACAGGGTCTGTGGGAGACCCAGTACTTC
>few|TRBV5-4|TRBD2|TRBJ2-3
CASSTRTSGGTDTQYF
TGTGCCAGCAGCACCCGGACTAGCGGGGGCACAGATACGCAGTATTTT
>.|TRBV25-1|.|TRBJ1-5
CASSDDKGPQHF
TGTGCCAGCAGTGACGACAAAGGGCCCCAGCATTTT
>.|TRBV10-3|.|TRBJ2-7
CAISEIFKVAPSYEQYF
TGTGCCATCAGTGAGATCTTTAAGGTAGCACCTTCCTACGAGCAGTACTTC
>.|TRBV5-1|TRBD1|TRBJ1-1
CASSLAGGPTEAFF
TGCGCCAGCAGCTTGGCAGGGGGACCCACTGAAGCTTTCTTT
>.|TRBV30|.|TRBJ1-1
CAWSWASEAFF
TGTGCCTGGAGTTGGGCCTCGGAAGCTTTCTTT
>.|TRBV11-2|.|TRBJ2-6
CASSLVGTSPQWGANVLTF
TGTGCCAGCAGCTTAGTTGGTACCTCGCCCCAGTGGGGGGCCAACGTCCTGACTTTC
>.|TRBV7-6|.|TRBJ2-2
CATRRGNTGELFF
TGTGCCACTCGTCGGGGGAACACCGGGGAGCTGTTTTTT
>.|TRBV27|TRBD1|TRBJ2-2
CASSIYTRQGKNTGELFF
TGTGCCAGCAGCATCTACACCAGACAGGGAAAGAACACCGGGGAGCTGTTTTTT
>.|TRBV5-8|TRBD2|TRBJ2-7
CASSQGQASGPYEQYF
TGTGCCAGCAGCCAAGGTCAGGCTAGCGGGCCCTACGAGCAGTACTTC
>few|TRBV7-9|TRBD1|TRBJ2-7
CASSLGGDRGDEQYF
TGTGCCAGCAGCTTAGGGGGGGACAGGGGCGACGAGCAGTACTTC